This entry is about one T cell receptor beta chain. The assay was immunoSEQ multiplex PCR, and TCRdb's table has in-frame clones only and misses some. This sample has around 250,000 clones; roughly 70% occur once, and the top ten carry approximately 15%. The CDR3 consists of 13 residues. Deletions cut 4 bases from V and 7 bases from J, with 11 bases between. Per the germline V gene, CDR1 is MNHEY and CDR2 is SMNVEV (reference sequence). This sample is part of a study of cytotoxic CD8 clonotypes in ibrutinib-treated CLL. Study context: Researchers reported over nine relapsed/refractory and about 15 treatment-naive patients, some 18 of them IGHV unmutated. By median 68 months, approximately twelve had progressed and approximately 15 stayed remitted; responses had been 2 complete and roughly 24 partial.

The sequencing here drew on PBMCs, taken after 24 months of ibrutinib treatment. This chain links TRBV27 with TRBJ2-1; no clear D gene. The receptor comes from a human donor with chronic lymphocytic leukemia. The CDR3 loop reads CASSSRPGNEQFF. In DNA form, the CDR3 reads TGTGCCAGCAGTTCGCGGCCTGGGAATGAGCAGTTCTTC.